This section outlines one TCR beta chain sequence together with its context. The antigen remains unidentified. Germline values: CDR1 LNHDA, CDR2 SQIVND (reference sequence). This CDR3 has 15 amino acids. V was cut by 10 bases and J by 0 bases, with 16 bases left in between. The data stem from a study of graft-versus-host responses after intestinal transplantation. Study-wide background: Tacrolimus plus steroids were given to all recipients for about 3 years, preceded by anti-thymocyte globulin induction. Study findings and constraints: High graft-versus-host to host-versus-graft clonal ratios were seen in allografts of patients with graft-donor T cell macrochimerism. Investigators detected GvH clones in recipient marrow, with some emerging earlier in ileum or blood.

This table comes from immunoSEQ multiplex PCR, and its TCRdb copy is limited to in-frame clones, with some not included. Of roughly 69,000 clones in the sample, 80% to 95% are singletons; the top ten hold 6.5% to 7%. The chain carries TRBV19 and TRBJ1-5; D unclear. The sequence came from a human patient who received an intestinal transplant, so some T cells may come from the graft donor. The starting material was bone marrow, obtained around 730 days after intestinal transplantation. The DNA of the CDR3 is TGTGCCACCAAGGGCCAACTTTATAGCAATCAGCCCCAGCATTTT. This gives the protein CATKGQLYSNQPQHF.